The 32 T cell receptor beta chains below all came from one sample that was sequenced in a study of cytomegalovirus exposure and HLA in healthy donors (dated by TCRdb to about 2017). The library was made by the immunoSEQ multiplex PCR assay. For the multiplex PCR, a mixture combining 60 forward primers for TCR Vbeta segments and 13 reverse primers for TCR Jbeta segments was used. Entries here come from immuneACCESS through TCRdb and include only in-frame sequences with V and J called. Some clones fail to appear in such tables; in the studies checked, an unresolved V gene covers under half of the shortfall, and the cause of the remainder is unknown. This sample holds nearly 110,000 clones; 77% were observed only once. Together, the top ten hold 4.2% of the sample. Specimen: PBMCs. Every receptor here comes from a male donor in good health and CMV-seronegative.

This clone was observed a handful of times. The chain recombines TRBV15 with TRBJ2-7; TRBD1 matches 7 bases. The CDR3 length is 15 residues. V dropped 4 bases and J dropped 3; count of bases not matched to a gene: 9. CDR1 and CDR2 from the germline V gene are LNHNV and YYDKDF (reference sequence). The CDR3 here is CATSKEGQGVYEQYF. CDR3 nucleotides: TGTGCCACCAGCAAAGAGGGGCAGGGGGTCTACGAGCAGTACTTC.

V is TRBV28 and J is TRBJ2-7; 12 bases align to TRBD2. The CDR3 spans 14 residues. Germline V gene data show CDR1 as MDHEN and CDR2 as SYDVKM. Trimming took 6 bases from V and 2 from J; bases not matched to a gene: 2. CDR3 sequence reads: CASSRTSGTYEQYF. The CDR3 nucleotides read TGTGCCAGCAGCCGGACTAGCGGGACCTACGAGCAGTACTTC. The whole variable domain, remainder taken from reference TRBV28 and TRBJ2-7, is DVKVTQSSRYLVKRTGEKVFLECVQDMDHENMFWYRQDPGLGLRLIYFSYDVKMKEKGDIPEGYSVSREKKERFSLILESASTNQTSMYLCASSRTSGTYEQYFGPGTRLTVT.

This sequence joins TRBV6-5 and TRBJ2-7, with 9 nucleotides matching TRBD2. V shed 0 bases, J shed 3 bases, and the junction held 6 bases outside the gene matches. Germline CDR1 and CDR2: MNHEY and SVGAGI. This CDR3 contains 16 residues. In DNA form, the CDR3 reads TGTGCCAGCAGTTACTCGAGGGCTAGCGGGAACTACGAGCAGTACTTC. Translated: CASSYSRASGNYEQYF.

This chain joins TRBV5-1 and TRBJ2-1; 7 nucleotides agree with TRBD2. The CDR3 consists of 15 residues. J was trimmed by 5 bases and V by 4 bases; bases with no gene match: 9. Germline CDR1 reads SGHRS; CDR2 reads YFSETQ. The CDR3 DNA reads TGCGCCAGCAGCACTTTAGCGGGCCCTAACAATGAGCAGTTCTTC. Amino acids: CASSTLAGPNNEQFF.

The chain joins TRBV18 to TRBJ2-2; 7 nucleotides line up with TRBD1. The germline V gene encodes CDR1 KGHSH and CDR2 LQKENI. The CDR3 consists of 15 residues. V lost 3 bases, J lost 0 bases, and 1 base stayed unmatched. The CDR3 DNA reads as TGTGCCAGCTCACCCGGACAGGCGAACACCGGGGAGCTGTTTTTT. It encodes CASSPGQANTGELFF.

This clone was seen just once. This chain links TRBV10-2 with TRBJ1-1, with a tentative D call TRBD1 (6 bases). The CDR3 runs 15 residues. The germline gives CDR1 WSHSY, CDR2 SAAADI. V lost 7 bases, J lost 4 bases, and 19 bases lay in between. CDR3 residues: CASTISIRGSTEAFF. The CDR3 bases are TGCGCCAGCACCATTTCAATCAGGGGAAGCACTGAAGCTTTCTTT.

This sequence joins TRBV4-1 and TRBJ2-1, with 10 bases that match TRBD2. The ends lost 1 base at V and 7 bases at J; junction bases unmatched: 10. This CDR3 is built from 17 residues. Germline loops: CDR1 MGHRA, CDR2 YSYEKL. CDR3 region: CASSQVSGAGGQNEQFF. The DNA of the CDR3 is TGCGCCAGCAGCCAAGTTTCGGGAGCGGGAGGGCAGAATGAGCAGTTCTTC.

The CDR3 region is CASSLVVSGRSTDTQYF. Written as DNA, the CDR3 is TGCGCCAGCAGCTTGGTGGTTAGCGGCCGCAGCACAGATACGCAGTATTTT. This rearrangement joins TRBV5-1 to TRBJ2-3; weak D call: TRBD2 (6 bases). Between the trimmed V and J ends, which lost 0 bases and 0 bases, there was a span of 14 bases. The V gene's germline CDR1 is SGHRS and CDR2 YFSETQ. The CDR3 length is 17 residues.

Only a few counts were recorded for this clone. This CDR3 is CASRTGENTEAFF. As DNA, the CDR3 is TGTGCCAGTAGGACAGGGGAGAACACTGAAGCTTTCTTT. The V gene is TRBV27, the J gene TRBJ1-1, with 9 bases aligning to TRBD1. Germline values: CDR1 MNHEY, CDR2 SMNVEV (reference sequence). V was pared by 9 bases and J by 1 base, with 3 bases of the junction left unmatched. The CDR3 totals 13 residues.

This clone was observed a few times. The chain has TRBV2 and TRBJ1-2; D is perhaps TRBD1 (6 bases). Germline-derived CDR1 and CDR2 are SNHLY and FYNNEI. CDR3 length equals 15 residues. Trimming shortened V by 6 bases and J by 3 bases, and 17 bases separated the two germline ends. This CDR3 reads CASREDSYDYYGYTF. Written as DNA, the CDR3 is TGTGCCAGCAGGGAGGACAGTTACGACTACTATGGCTACACCTTC.

The gene calls are TRBV20-1 and TRBJ2-3, with D unclear. The CDR3 runs to 11 residues. Germline loops: CDR1 DFQATT, CDR2 SNEGSKA (reference sequence). Deletions cut 3 bases from V and 6 bases from J, with 7 bases between. Here the CDR3 DNA reads TGCAGTGCTAGCTCCGGTGATACGCAGTATTTT. This codes for CSASSGDTQYF.

This sequence joins TRBV4-1 and TRBJ2-7; 8 bases align to TRBD1. The CDR3 has 14 amino acids. The V and J ends lost 2 bases and 2 bases, in that order; junction bases with no gene match: 2. Germline CDR1 reads MGHRA; CDR2 reads YSYEKL. CDR3 in DNA: TGCGCCAGCAGCCAACCAGGGGGCCCCTACGAGCAGTACTTC. Translating it yields CASSQPGGPYEQYF.

This sequence joins TRBV10-1 and TRBJ1-4; TRBD1 is a possible D gene (6 bases). CDR1 is WNHNN and CDR2 is SYGVQD in the germline V gene (reference sequence). The germline V and J ends were trimmed by 1 base and 8 bases, with 14 bases remaining between them. This CDR3 region has 15 residues. The CDR3 region is CASSEWGGAGEKLFF. The CDR3 DNA is TGCGCCAGCAGTGAGTGGGGGGGGGCGGGGGAAAAACTGTTTTTT.

The rearrangement uses TRBV9 and TRBJ2-7; 7 nucleotides line up with TRBD1. The CDR3 loop spans 14 amino acids. J gave up 2 bases and V 4 bases, and 6 bases lay outside the gene matches. The germline CDR1 and CDR2 sequences are SGDLS and YYNGEE. The CDR3 loop is CASSKGQDAYEQYF. The CDR3 coding sequence is TGTGCCAGCAGCAAAGGACAGGACGCCTACGAGCAGTACTTC.

V usage is TRBV2 and J usage is TRBJ1-2, with 7 bases that match TRBD1. J was trimmed by 0 bases and V by 1 base; bases with no gene match: 2. This CDR3 has 15 amino acids. The germline gives CDR1 SNHLY, CDR2 FYNNEI. The CDR3 protein is CASSEGDRTNYGYTF. The CDR3 nucleotides read TGTGCCAGCAGTGAAGGGGACAGAACTAACTATGGCTACACCTTC.

Turning to this clone: A read error may account for a junction end that differs from germline. The DNA for the CDR3 is TGCGCCAGCAGCTTCGGCTTGGGACATAAGGCGTCTGGGGCCAACGTCCTGGCTTTC. It yields the protein CASSFGLGHKASGANVLAF. V usage is TRBV5-1 and J usage is TRBJ2-6, with D possibly TRBD1 on 6 matching bases. Germline V CDR1 and CDR2: SGHRS, YFSETQ. The CDR3 has 19 amino acids.

This clone has more than one count but fewer than ten. The gene calls are TRBV7-9 and TRBJ1-5, with 10 positions matching TRBD1. CDR3 length: 16 residues. Trimming removed 5 bases from V and 0 bases from J; junction bases left unmatched: 4. The V gene's germline CDR1 is SEHNR and CDR2 FQNEAQ (reference sequence). CDR3 sequence reads: CASSLWTGGSNQPQHF. The CDR3 DNA follows: TGTGCCAGCAGCCTGTGGACAGGGGGTAGCAATCAGCCCCAGCATTTT. Filled out from reference TRBV7-9 and TRBJ1-5, the complete variable domain reads DTGVSQNPRHKITKRGQNVTFRCDPISEHNRLYWYRQTLGQGPEFLTYFQNEAQLEKSRLLSDRFSAERPKGSFSTLEIQRTEQGDSAMYLCASSLWTGGSNQPQHFGDGTRLSIL.

This rearrangement joins TRBV2 to TRBJ2-1; D is uncertain. The V and J ends lost 7 bases and 7 bases respectively, with 8 bases between them. CDR1 is SNHLY and CDR2 is FYNNEI in the germline V gene. The CDR3 extends over 11 amino acids. The CDR3: CASTPLNEQFF. The CDR3 DNA follows: TGTGCCAGCACCCCCTTAAATGAGCAGTTCTTC.

This sequence joins TRBV4-2 and TRBJ2-2, with D possibly TRBD2 on 5 matching bases. The CDR3 spans 18 residues. V shed 2 bases and J shed 2 bases, with 18 bases lying between them. Germline V gives CDR1 LGHNA, CDR2 YNFKEQ. CDR3 coding DNA: TGTGCCAGCAGCCAACCAAGCGGTGCCAACCTAAACACCGGGGAGCTGTTTTTT. Its protein is CASSQPSGANLNTGELFF.

J is TRBJ2-2 and V is TRBV5-6; 7 bases are a match to TRBD1. Germline CDR1 reads SGHDT; CDR2 reads YYEEEE. V lost 4 bases, J lost 6 bases, and 6 bases stayed unmatched. The CDR3 has 14 amino acids. CDR3 sequence (DNA): TGTGCCAGCAGCCCTCGACAGGGCTCCGGGGAGCTGTTTTTT. This codes for CASSPRQGSGELFF.

CDR3 sequence: CASSGPTVGRLKEAFF. The CDR3 DNA reads TGTGCCAGCAGTGGGCCGACAGTGGGTCGTTTGAAGGAAGCTTTCTTT. V gene TRBV2 combines with J gene TRBJ1-1; D may be TRBD1 (5 bases). CDR1 and CDR2 from the germline V gene are SNHLY and FYNNEI. This CDR3 is built from 16 residues. The V end was cut by 4 bases, the J end by 8 bases, with 23 bases between.

The V gene is TRBV27, the J gene TRBJ2-2; tentative D call: TRBD2 (5 bases). V was trimmed by 7 bases and J by 8 bases, leaving 14 bases between them. This CDR3 comprises 13 residues. CDR1 and CDR2 (germline): MNHEY, SMNVEV (reference sequence). The CDR3 sequence: CASTRGRTGELFF. DNA for the CDR3: TGTGCCAGCACCAGAGGGAGAACAGGGGAGCTGTTTTTT.

The rearrangement links TRBV7-2 to TRBJ2-7; TRBD2 agrees at 9 bases. The CDR3 contains 17 residues. Germline V gene data show CDR1 as SGHTA and CDR2 as FQGNSA. V was pared by 2 bases and J by 3 bases, with 11 bases of the junction left unmatched. CDR3 sequence (DNA): TGTGCCAGCAGCTTAAGGGGACTAGCCCCAGAGGGCTACGAGCAGTACTTC. Translating gives CASSLRGLAPEGYEQYF.

The CDR3: CASSSGTSGISETQYF. The CDR3 nucleotides are TGCGCCAGCAGCTCAGGGACTAGCGGGATCTCGGAGACCCAGTACTTC. J is TRBJ2-5 and V is TRBV5-1; 13 nucleotides align to TRBD2. The V gene end was trimmed by 3 bases and the J gene end by 5 bases; junction bases not matched to a gene: 7. CDR1 SGHRS and CDR2 YFSETQ come from the germline V gene. The CDR3 loop spans 16 amino acids.

This sequence joins TRBV18 and TRBJ2-7, with a weak D call TRBD2 (6 bases). Germline-derived CDR1 and CDR2 are KGHSH and LQKENI. The CDR3 spans 12 residues. With 6 bases removed from V and 3 bases from J, the gap between germline ends came to 9 bases. CDR3 in amino acids: CASSGTRYEQYF. The CDR3 bases are TGTGCCAGCTCTGGGACTCGCTACGAGCAGTACTTC.

There are a few counts of this clone. The chain has TRBV7-9 and TRBJ2-7, with 13 bases lining up with TRBD2. The V segment lost 5 bases and the J segment 1 base; nucleotides outside the gene matches: 8. Germline assignment: CDR1 SEHNR and CDR2 FQNEAQ (reference sequence). The CDR3 runs 17 residues. CDR3 amino acids: CASSTTSGRIPSYEQYF. CDR3 DNA: TGTGCCAGCAGCACGACTAGCGGGAGGATTCCTTCCTACGAGCAGTACTTC.

This clone came up once. The chain links TRBV11-2 to TRBJ2-2; TRBD2 matches 7 bases. Germline V gene lookup returns CDR1 SGHAT and CDR2 FQNNGV. The CDR3 runs to 17 residues. V lost 5 bases, J lost 1 base, and 10 bases stayed unmatched. Here the CDR3 DNA reads TGTGCCAGCAGCACTACATGGGGGGGAAAGAACACCGGGGAGCTGTTTTTT. Translation: CASSTTWGGKNTGELFF.

Only a few counts were recorded for this clone. The chain combines TRBV5-1 with TRBJ1-2; no clear D. CDR1 and CDR2 (germline): SGHRS, YFSETQ. V lost 0 bases, J lost 5 bases, and 17 bases lay in between. The CDR3 covers 16 residues. The CDR3 DNA sequence: TGCGCCAGCAGCTTGGTGCTCCAGCGTTATAGTTATGGCTACACCTTC. This codes for CASSLVLQRYSYGYTF.

The chain has TRBV6-1 and TRBJ2-3; the match to TRBD1 covers 7 bases. Germline loops: CDR1 MNHNS, CDR2 SASEGT. This CDR3 has 14 residues. The trim removed 5 bases at V and 6 bases at J, leaving 8 bases unmatched. DNA of the CDR3: TGTGCCAGCAGTAAGAAACAGGGGCGTGATACGCAGTATTTT. It is translated as CASSKKQGRDTQYF.

The chain carries TRBV10-3 and TRBJ1-2; no clear D. CDR3 length: 12 amino acids. The V end was cut by 2 bases, the J end by 4 bases, with 5 bases between. Germline V gene lookup returns CDR1 ENHRY and CDR2 SYGVKD. The CDR3 DNA is TGTGCCATCAGTGAGCCCCGCTATGGCTACACCTTC. Translating gives CAISEPRYGYTF.

This rearrangement joins TRBV18 to TRBJ1-1, with TRBD1 matching 7 bases. CDR3 length: 13 residues. The junction had 0 bases not matched to a gene; V was cut back by 4 bases and J by 1 base. Germline CDR1 reads KGHSH; CDR2 reads LQKENI. DNA of the CDR3: TGTGCCAGCTCACGACAGGGGAACACTGAAGCTTTCTTT. It encodes CASSRQGNTEAFF.

This clone was counted between two and nine times. CDR3 bases: TGTGCCAGCAGTGGACAGGGGGCGACTCCTGAAGCTTTCTTT. This codes for CASSGQGATPEAFF. V usage is TRBV27 and J usage is TRBJ1-1; 11 bases are a match to TRBD1. This CDR3 contains 14 residues. Trimming took 5 bases from V and 6 from J; bases not matched to a gene: 5. Germline assignment: CDR1 MNHEY and CDR2 SMNVEV (reference sequence).